This T cell receptor (beta chain) was recovered during a study of OX40 agonist ivuxolimab in advanced cancers. Germline V gene data show CDR1 as SGHRS and CDR2 as YFSETQ. CDR3 length: 13 amino acids. Trimming shortened V by 0 bases and J by 2 bases, and 6 bases separated the two germline ends. Clones were sequenced by immunoSEQ multiplex PCR, and TCRdb holds only the in-frame ones, with some missing. The table has roughly 91,000 clones, around 90% seen once. Worth noting for this clone: Its specificity is not known.

General study findings and limits: The average count of expanded clones was higher among CD8+ T cells than among CD4+.

The chain links TRBV5-1 to TRBJ2-7; D is unresolved. The sequence derives from an adult with an advanced solid tumor such as melanoma, head and neck, liver or kidney cancer. The sample in question was CD4+ or CD8+ T cells sorted from blood, obtained in a trial of the OX40 agonist ivuxolimab. CDR3 residues: CASSLGYTYEQYF. CDR3 DNA sequence: TGCGCCAGCAGCTTGGGATATACCTACGAGCAGTACTTC. Using reference TRBV5-1 and TRBJ2-7 for the parts outside the CDR3, the full variable domain is KAGVTQTPRYLIKTRGQQVTLSCSPISGHRSVSWYQQTPGQGLQFLFEYFSETQRNKGNFPGRFSGRQFSNSRSEMNVSTLELGDSALYLCASSLGYTYEQYFGPGTRLTVT.